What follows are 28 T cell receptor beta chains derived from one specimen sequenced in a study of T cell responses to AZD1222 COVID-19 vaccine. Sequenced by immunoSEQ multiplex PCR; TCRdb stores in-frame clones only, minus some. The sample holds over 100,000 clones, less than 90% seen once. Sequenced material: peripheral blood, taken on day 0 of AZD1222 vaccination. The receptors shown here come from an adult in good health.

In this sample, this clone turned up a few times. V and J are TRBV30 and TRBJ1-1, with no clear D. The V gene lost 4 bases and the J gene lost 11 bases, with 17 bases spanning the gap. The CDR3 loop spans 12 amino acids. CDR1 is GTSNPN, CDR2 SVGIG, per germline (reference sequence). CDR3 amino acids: CAWTPPSGMAFF. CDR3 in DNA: TGTGCCTGGACTCCCCCAAGCGGGATGGCTTTCTTT.

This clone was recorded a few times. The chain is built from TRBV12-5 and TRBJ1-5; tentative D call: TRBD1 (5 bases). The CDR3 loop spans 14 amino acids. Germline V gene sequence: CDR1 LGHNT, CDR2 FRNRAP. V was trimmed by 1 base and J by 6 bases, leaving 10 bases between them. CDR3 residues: CASGLEGRLQPQHF. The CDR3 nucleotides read TGTGCTAGTGGTTTGGAGGGGCGCCTTCAGCCCCAGCATTTT.

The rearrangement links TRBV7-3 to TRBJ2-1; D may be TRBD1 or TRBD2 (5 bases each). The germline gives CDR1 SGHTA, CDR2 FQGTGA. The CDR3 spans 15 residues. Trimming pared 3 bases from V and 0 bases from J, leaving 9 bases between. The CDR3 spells CASSLGPLSYNEQFF. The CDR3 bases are TGTGCCAGCAGCTTGGGACCCCTCTCCTACAATGAGCAGTTCTTC.

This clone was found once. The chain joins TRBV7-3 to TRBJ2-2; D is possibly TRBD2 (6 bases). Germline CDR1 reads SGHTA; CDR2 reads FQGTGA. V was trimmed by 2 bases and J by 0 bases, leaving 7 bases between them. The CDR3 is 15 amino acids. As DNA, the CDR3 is TGTGCCAGCAGCTTACGGGGGACGAACACCGGGGAGCTGTTTTTT. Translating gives CASSLRGTNTGELFF.

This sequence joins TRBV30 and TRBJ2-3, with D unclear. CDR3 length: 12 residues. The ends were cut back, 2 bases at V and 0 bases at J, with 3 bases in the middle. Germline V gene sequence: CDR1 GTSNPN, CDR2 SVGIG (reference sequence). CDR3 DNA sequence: TGTGCCTGGAGTATTAGCACAGATACGCAGTATTTT. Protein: CAWSISTDTQYF.

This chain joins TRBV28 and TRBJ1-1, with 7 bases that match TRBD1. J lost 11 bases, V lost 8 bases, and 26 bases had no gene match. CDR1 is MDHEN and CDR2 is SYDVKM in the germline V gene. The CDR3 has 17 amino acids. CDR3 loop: CASHPGQIGFAPHGAFF. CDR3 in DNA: TGTGCCAGCCATCCGGGACAGATAGGTTTTGCCCCCCACGGGGCTTTCTTT.

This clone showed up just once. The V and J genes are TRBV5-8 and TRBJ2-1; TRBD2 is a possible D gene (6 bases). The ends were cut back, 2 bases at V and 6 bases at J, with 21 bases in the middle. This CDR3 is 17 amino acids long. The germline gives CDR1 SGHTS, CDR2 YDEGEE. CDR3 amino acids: CASSFLLTWRDANEQFF. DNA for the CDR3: TGTGCCAGCAGCTTTCTTCTCACTTGGCGGGACGCCAATGAGCAGTTCTTC.

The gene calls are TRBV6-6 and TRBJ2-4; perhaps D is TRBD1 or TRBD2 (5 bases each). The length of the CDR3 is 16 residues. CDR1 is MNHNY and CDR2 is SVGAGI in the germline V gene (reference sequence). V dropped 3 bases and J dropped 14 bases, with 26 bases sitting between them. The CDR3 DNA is TGTGCCAGCAGTTATCGGCCAGGGACCGACGCGATACGGGAGTACTTC. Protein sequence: CASSYRPGTDAIREYF.

In DNA, the CDR3 is TGCAGTGCTAATGACAGGCCCTACGAGCAGTACTTC. It yields the protein CSANDRPYEQYF. This chain connects TRBV20-1 to TRBJ2-7, with TRBD1 as a possible D gene (6 bases). Trimming stripped 4 bases from V and 2 bases from J, with 9 bases between. CDR1 DFQATT and CDR2 SNEGSKA come from the germline V gene (reference sequence). This CDR3 region has 12 residues.

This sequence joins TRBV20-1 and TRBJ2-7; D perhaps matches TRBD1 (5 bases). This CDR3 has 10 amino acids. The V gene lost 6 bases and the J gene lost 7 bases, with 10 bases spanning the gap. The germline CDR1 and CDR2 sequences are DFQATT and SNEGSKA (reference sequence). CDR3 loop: CSARWTEQYF. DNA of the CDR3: TGCAGTGCCCGCTGGACAGAGCAGTACTTC.

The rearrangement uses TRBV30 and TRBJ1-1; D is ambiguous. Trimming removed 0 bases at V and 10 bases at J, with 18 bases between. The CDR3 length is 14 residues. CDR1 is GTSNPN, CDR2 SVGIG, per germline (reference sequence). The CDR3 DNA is TGTGCCTGGAGTGTAGCTTGGCACCCGGGCGGAGCTTTCTTT. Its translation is CAWSVAWHPGGAFF. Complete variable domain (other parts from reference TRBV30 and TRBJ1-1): SQTIHQWPATLVQPVGSPLSLECTVEGTSNPNLYWYRQAAGRGLQLLFYSVGIGQISSEVPQNLSASRPQDRQFILSSKKLLLSDSGFYLCAWSVAWHPGGAFFGQGTRLTVV.

The CDR3 sequence: CASSRSRFRDRSGEQYF. The CDR3 DNA reads TGTGCCAGCAGTCGTTCCCGTTTCCGGGACCGCTCCGGGGAGCAGTACTTC. The V call is TRBV6-6, the J call TRBJ2-7, with D perhaps matching TRBD1 or TRBD2 (5 bases each). CDR1 and CDR2 (germline): MNHNY, SVGAGI (reference sequence). The ends were cut back, 5 bases at V and 7 bases at J, with 27 bases in the middle. The CDR3 spans 17 residues.

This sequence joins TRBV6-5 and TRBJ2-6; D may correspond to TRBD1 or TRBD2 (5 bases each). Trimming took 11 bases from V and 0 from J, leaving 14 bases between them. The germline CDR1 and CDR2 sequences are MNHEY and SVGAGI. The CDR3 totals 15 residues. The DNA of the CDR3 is TGTGCCTCAGCCCCGGGGCTCTCTGGGGCCAACGTCCTGACTTTC. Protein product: CASAPGLSGANVLTF.

CDR3 sequence: CASSTPLGGRRRNIQYF. The DNA of the CDR3 is TGTGCCAGTAGTACCCCGTTAGGGGGCCGGAGGAGAAACATTCAGTACTTC. This chain links TRBV19 with TRBJ2-4; TRBD1 agrees at 7 bases. The CDR3 has 17 residues. The trim removed 4 bases at V and 6 bases at J, leaving 15 bases unmatched. Germline CDR1 and CDR2: LNHDA and SQIVND (reference sequence).

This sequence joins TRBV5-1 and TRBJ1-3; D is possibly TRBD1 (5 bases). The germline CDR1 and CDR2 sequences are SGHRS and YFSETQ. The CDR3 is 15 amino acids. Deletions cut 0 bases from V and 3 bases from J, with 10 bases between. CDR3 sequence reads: CASSLVGAVGNTIYF. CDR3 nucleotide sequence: TGCGCCAGCAGCTTGGTTGGGGCAGTTGGAAACACCATATATTTT.

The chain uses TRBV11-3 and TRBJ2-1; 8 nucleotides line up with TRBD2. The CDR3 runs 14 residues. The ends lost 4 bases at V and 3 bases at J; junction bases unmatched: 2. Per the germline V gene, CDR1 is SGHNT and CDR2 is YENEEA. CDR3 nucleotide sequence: TGTGCCAGCAGCTCTAGCGGGCGCTACAATGAGCAGTTCTTC. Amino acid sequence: CASSSSGRYNEQFF.

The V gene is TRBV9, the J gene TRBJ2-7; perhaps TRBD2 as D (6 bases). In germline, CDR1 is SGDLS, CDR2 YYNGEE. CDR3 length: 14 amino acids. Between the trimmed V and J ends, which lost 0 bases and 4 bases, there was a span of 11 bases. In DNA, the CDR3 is TGTGCCAGCAGCGTAGTGTCGGGAGATTACGAGCAGTACTTC. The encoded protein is CASSVVSGDYEQYF.

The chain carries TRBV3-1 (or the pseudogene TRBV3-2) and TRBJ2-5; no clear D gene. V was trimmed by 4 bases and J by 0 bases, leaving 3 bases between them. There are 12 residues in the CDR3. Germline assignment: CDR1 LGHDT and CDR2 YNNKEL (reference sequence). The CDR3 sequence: CASSLYQETQYF. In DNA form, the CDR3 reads TGTGCCAGCAGCCTCTACCAAGAGACCCAGTACTTC.

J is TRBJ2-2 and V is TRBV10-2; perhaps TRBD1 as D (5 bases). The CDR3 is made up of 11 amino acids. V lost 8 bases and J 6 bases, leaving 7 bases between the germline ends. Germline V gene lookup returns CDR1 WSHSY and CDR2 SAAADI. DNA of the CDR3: TGCGCCAGCGAACAGGCCGGGGAGCTGTTTTTT. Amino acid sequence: CASEQAGELFF.

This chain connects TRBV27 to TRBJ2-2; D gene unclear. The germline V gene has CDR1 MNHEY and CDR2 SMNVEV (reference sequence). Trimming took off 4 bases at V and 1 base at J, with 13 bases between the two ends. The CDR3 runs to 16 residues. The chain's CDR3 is CASSYWGLKNTGELFF. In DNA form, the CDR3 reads TGTGCCAGCAGTTACTGGGGTTTGAAGAACACCGGGGAGCTGTTTTTT.

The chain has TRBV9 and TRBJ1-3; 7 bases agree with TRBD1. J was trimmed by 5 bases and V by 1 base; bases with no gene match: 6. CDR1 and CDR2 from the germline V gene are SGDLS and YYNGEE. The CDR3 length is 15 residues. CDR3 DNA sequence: TGTGCCAGCAGCGTATATCCAGGGGGTCGAAACACCATATATTTT. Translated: CASSVYPGGRNTIYF.

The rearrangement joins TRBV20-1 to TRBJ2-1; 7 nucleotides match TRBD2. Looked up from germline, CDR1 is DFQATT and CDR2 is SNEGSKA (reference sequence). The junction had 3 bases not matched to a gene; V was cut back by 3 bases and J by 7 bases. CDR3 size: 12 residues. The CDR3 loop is CSASGEGNEQFF. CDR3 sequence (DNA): TGCAGTGCTAGTGGGGAGGGGAATGAGCAGTTCTTC.

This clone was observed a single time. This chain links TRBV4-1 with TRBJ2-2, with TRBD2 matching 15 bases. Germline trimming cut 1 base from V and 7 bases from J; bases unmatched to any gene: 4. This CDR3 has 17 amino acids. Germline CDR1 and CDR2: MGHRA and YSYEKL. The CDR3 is CASSQGGLAGGRGELFF. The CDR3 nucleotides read TGCGCCAGCAGCCAAGGAGGACTAGCGGGGGGGCGCGGGGAGCTGTTTTTT.

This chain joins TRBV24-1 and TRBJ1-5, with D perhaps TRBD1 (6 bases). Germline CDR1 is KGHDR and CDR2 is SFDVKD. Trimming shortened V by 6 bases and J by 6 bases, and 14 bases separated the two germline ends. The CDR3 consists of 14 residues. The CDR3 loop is CATSKGGGTQPQHF. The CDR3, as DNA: TGTGCCACCAGTAAAGGGGGGGGGACTCAGCCCCAGCATTTT.

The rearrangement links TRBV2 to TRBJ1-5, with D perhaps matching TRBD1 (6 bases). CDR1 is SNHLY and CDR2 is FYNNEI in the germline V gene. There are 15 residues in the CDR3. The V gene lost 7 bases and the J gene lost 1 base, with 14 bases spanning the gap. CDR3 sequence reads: CASTKGGVSNQPQHF. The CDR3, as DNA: TGTGCCAGCACCAAAGGGGGGGTGAGCAATCAGCCCCAGCATTTT.

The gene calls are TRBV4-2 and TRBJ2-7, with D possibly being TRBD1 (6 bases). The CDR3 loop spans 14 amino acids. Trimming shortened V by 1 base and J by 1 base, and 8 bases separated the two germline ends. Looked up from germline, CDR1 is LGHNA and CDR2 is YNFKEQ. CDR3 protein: CASSQAGQSYEQYF. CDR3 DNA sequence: TGTGCCAGCAGCCAAGCCGGACAGTCCTACGAGCAGTACTTC.

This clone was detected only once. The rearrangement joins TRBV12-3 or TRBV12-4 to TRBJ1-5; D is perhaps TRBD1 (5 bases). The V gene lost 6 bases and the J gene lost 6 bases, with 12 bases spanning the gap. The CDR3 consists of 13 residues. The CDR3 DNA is TGTGCCAGCAGCCCGGGGGTCAGTCAGCCCCAGCATTTT. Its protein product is CASSPGVSQPQHF.

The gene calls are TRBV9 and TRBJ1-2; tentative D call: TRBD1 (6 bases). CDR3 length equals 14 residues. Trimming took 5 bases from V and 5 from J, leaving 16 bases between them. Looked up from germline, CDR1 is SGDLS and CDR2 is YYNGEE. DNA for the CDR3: TGTGCCAGCAGTGCCGCGACAGGTATTTATGGCTACACCTTC. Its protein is CASSAATGIYGYTF.